These 9 T cell receptor beta chains originate from one sample sequenced in a study of blood T cells in healthy people across ages (dated by TCRdb to about 2015). Libraries were built with 5' RACE. Sequenced on an Illumina HiSeq 2500. A second PCR of 7 to 11 cycles was run with a J-beta primer mix and a sample-barcoded 5' primer. In-frame beta chains were kept once TCRdb had trimmed the public reads at Q25 with fastp and called clones with MiXCR. Rows are unified per CDR3 protein, each entry keeping the most common DNA and genes. The sample data list about a million distinct CDR3 sequences, and about 51% of these were observed just once. The ten largest clones capture about 22% of the sample. Sequencing was performed on blood. The receptors come from a woman aged 60-75 years in good health.

The sample holds one count of this clonotype. This chain connects TRBV11-2 to TRBJ2-3, with D possibly TRBD2 on 5 matching bases. There are 15 residues in the CDR3. V was cut by 5 bases and J by 3 bases, with 15 bases left in between. Germline CDR1 SGHAT, CDR2 FQNNGV. CDR3 residues: CASSSGRLWTDTQYF. The CDR3 region has the DNA TGTGCCAGCAGCAGCGGAAGGTTGTGGACAGATACGCAGTATTTT.

This chain connects TRBV28 to TRBJ1-1, with D unclear. V lost 4 bases to trimming and J lost 11 bases, with 8 bases between them. There are 10 residues in the CDR3. Germline V gene sequence: CDR1 MDHEN, CDR2 SYDVKM. This chain's CDR3 is CASSSEGAFF. CDR3 bases: TGTGCCAGCAGTTCAGAAGGTGCTTTCTTT.

The chain links TRBV7-9 to TRBJ2-3; the D gene could be TRBD1 or TRBD2 (6 bases each). The CDR3 length is 11 residues. CDR1 is SEHNR, CDR2 FQNEAQ, per germline (reference sequence). Trimming cost V 8 bases and J 8 bases, with 11 bases left between them. CDR3 amino acids: CASYKGGTQYF. The CDR3 DNA follows: TGTGCCAGCTATAAGGGGGGTACGCAGTATTTT.

V usage is TRBV10-3 and J usage is TRBJ2-7; D ambiguous. Per the germline V gene, CDR1 is ENHRY and CDR2 is SYGVKD. The CDR3 consists of 12 residues. V lost 1 base and J lost 5, with 6 bases in between. CDR3 protein: CAISEFVDEQYF. The CDR3 nucleotides are TGTGCCATCAGTGAGTTCGTCGACGAGCAGTACTTC.

To note about this clonotype: One end of the junction does not line up with germline, which may come from a read error. The chain is built from TRBV29-1 and TRBJ2-7, with D perhaps matching TRBD1 or TRBD2 (5 bases each). CDR1 is SQVTM and CDR2 is ANQGSEA in the germline V gene. The CDR3 consists of 16 residues. Here the CDR3 reads CGVQGYSPRGSYEQYF. CDR3 coding DNA: TGCGGCGTTCAGGGATATAGTCCGAGGGGCTCCTACGAGCAGTACTTC.

The rearrangement joins TRBV7-2 to TRBJ1-5; D may be TRBD1 (5 bases). The CDR3 runs to 15 residues. Germline V gene lookup returns CDR1 SGHTA and CDR2 FQGNSA. Trimming took off 2 bases at V and 1 base at J, with 9 bases between the two ends. As DNA, the CDR3 is TGTGCCAGCAGCTTACGGGGCGTCAGCAATCAGCCCCAGCATTTT. Protein sequence: CASSLRGVSNQPQHF.

This clonotype has a handful of counts. The V gene is TRBV20-1, the J gene TRBJ1-5; 8 bases are a match to TRBD1. Germline V gives CDR1 DFQATT, CDR2 SNEGSKA (reference sequence). Germline trimming cut 5 bases from V and 7 bases from J; bases unmatched to any gene: 13. The length of the CDR3 is 15 residues. The CDR3 DNA follows: TGCAGTGCTTTAAGCCCCGGGACAGGTGGCCAGCCCCAGCATTTT. It yields the protein CSALSPGTGGQPQHF.

This chain connects TRBV28 to TRBJ2-5; 9 bases fit TRBD1. Germline loops: CDR1 MDHEN, CDR2 SYDVKM. V shed 4 bases and J 11 bases; nucleotides not matched to a gene: 8. This CDR3 has 13 residues. The CDR3 spells CASSWDRAGEQYF. The CDR3 coding sequence is TGTGCCAGCAGTTGGGACAGGGCTGGAGAGCAGTACTTC.

The J gene is TRBJ2-7, the V gene TRBV27, with D hard to call. Between the trimmed V and J ends, which lost 2 bases and 0 bases, there was a span of 11 bases. This CDR3 is built from 15 residues. From germline, CDR1 is MNHEY and CDR2 SMNVEV (reference sequence). The CDR3 DNA is TGTGCCAGCAGTTTAGCCAGGACCACCTCCTACGAGCAGTACTTC. Its translation is CASSLARTTSYEQYF.